Listed below are T cell receptor beta chains from one sample, sequenced in a study of blood T cells in healthy people across ages. TCRdb redid the calling of the 5' RACE reads with MiXCR, one entry per CDR3 protein. The sample has roughly 640,000 distinct CDR3 sequences, approximately 30% seen once; the top ten hold approximately 15%. Sequenced sample: blood. The source of these receptors is a woman older than 75 in good health. Both conserved end residues are part of each CDR3. Each record gives: CDR3 DNA, CDR3 protein, V gene, J gene, clone size, D gene. D genes are given only for firm matches. Clone size is given for some rows only: seen once, a few or many times, or a class if the clone is expanded.

cdr3_nt: TGCAGCGCGGCACAGGGGGACGAGCAGTACTTC
cdr3_aa: CSAAQGDEQYF
v_call: TRBV29-1
j_call: TRBJ2-7
clone_size: many
d_call: TRBD1

cdr3_nt: TGCAGTGCTAGAGATCTGAGGGATAGCAATCAGCCCCAGCATTTT
cdr3_aa: CSARDLRDSNQPQHF
v_call: TRBV20-1
j_call: TRBJ1-5
clone_size: few
d_call: -

cdr3_nt: TGTGCCGCGAGGGGCTACGAAGGGCAGTACTTC
cdr3_aa: CAARGYEGQYF
v_call: TRBV6-1
j_call: TRBJ2-5
clone_size: -
d_call: -

cdr3_nt: TGTGCCAGCAGTGAATTGGGGAATGAGCAGTTCTTC
cdr3_aa: CASSELGNEQFF
v_call: TRBV5-1
j_call: TRBJ2-1
clone_size: many
d_call: -

cdr3_nt: TGTGCCAGCAGTTCCGACAGGGTAGGGGGCGGTGAAGCTTTCTTT
cdr3_aa: CASSSDRVGGGEAFF
v_call: TRBV6-6
j_call: TRBJ1-1
clone_size: few
d_call: TRBD1

cdr3_nt: TGTGCCAGCAGTCTATCCCGGGCCACCTATGAAGCTTTCTTT
cdr3_aa: CASSLSRATYEAFF
v_call: TRBV6-5
j_call: TRBJ1-1
clone_size: many
d_call: -

cdr3_nt: TGTGCCATCCAGAAGGAGGAGACCCAGTACTTC
cdr3_aa: CAIQKEETQYF
v_call: TRBV10-3
j_call: TRBJ2-5
clone_size: many
d_call: -

cdr3_nt: TGTGCCAGCAGCTTCACGGGAGAGACCCAGTACTTC
cdr3_aa: CASSFTGETQYF
v_call: TRBV11-2
j_call: TRBJ2-5
clone_size: many
d_call: -

cdr3_nt: TGTGCCAGCAGCCCGTTGGACTATGGCTACACCTTC
cdr3_aa: CASSPLDYGYTF
v_call: TRBV7-9
j_call: TRBJ1-2
clone_size: -
d_call: -

cdr3_nt: TGTGCCAGCAGCTCCCACAGGTATAGCAATCAGCCCCAGCATTTT
cdr3_aa: CASSSHRYSNQPQHF
v_call: TRBV6-5
j_call: TRBJ1-5
clone_size: many
d_call: -

cdr3_nt: TGCAGTGCTCGTCGGGGGGGGAGGACAGATACGCAGTATTTT
cdr3_aa: CSARRGGRTDTQYF
v_call: TRBV20-1
j_call: TRBJ2-3
clone_size: many
d_call: TRBD2

cdr3_nt: TGTGCCAGCAGTTCCGGGACTCAGATCCAAGAGACCCAGTACTTC
cdr3_aa: CASSSGTQIQETQYF
v_call: TRBV6-2/TRBV6-3
j_call: TRBJ2-5
clone_size: many
d_call: -

cdr3_nt: TGTGCCAGCTCACCACGGTGGGGGCAGGAGCAGTACTTC
cdr3_aa: CASSPRWGQEQYF
v_call: TRBV18
j_call: TRBJ2-7
clone_size: many
d_call: -

cdr3_nt: TGTGCCAGCAGGGGGGGGGGACTAGCGGGGAACAATGAGCAGTTCTTC
cdr3_aa: CASRGGGLAGNNEQFF
v_call: TRBV9
j_call: TRBJ2-1
clone_size: -
d_call: TRBD2

cdr3_nt: TGCGCCAGCAGGGCCCCGAACACTGAAGCTTTCTTT
cdr3_aa: CASRAPNTEAFF
v_call: TRBV10-2
j_call: TRBJ1-1
clone_size: -
d_call: -

cdr3_nt: TGTGCCAGCGGACTAACAAGTCAGCCCCAGCATTTT
cdr3_aa: CASGLTSQPQHF
v_call: TRBV6-2/TRBV6-3
j_call: TRBJ1-5
clone_size: many
d_call: -

cdr3_nt: TGTGCCAGCAGCCAGGGACTAGCGGGGGGGATTGAGCAGTTCTTC
cdr3_aa: CASSQGLAGGIEQFF
v_call: TRBV3-1
j_call: TRBJ2-1
clone_size: many
d_call: TRBD2

cdr3_nt: TGTGCCAGCCAAAGGGCGGGAACACGGGAGCAGTACTTC
cdr3_aa: CASQRAGTREQYF
v_call: TRBV6-5
j_call: TRBJ2-7
clone_size: many
d_call: -

cdr3_nt: TGTGCCAGCAGCTTAGTCGGGACAGGGGCCGTGAACACTGTAGCTTTCTTT
cdr3_aa: CASSLVGTGAVNTVAFF
v_call: TRBV7-2
j_call: TRBJ1-1
clone_size: -
d_call: TRBD1

cdr3_nt: TGCAGTGCTAGAGATCTGAGTCAGGGGGCGGGCTCCTACAATGAGCAGTTCTTC
cdr3_aa: CSARDLSQGAGSYNEQFF
v_call: TRBV20-1
j_call: TRBJ2-1
clone_size: many
d_call: TRBD1

cdr3_nt: TGTGCCAGCAGTCTAGCCTGGACAGGGGATTACCAAGAGACCCAGTACTTC
cdr3_aa: CASSLAWTGDYQETQYF
v_call: TRBV27
j_call: TRBJ2-5
clone_size: many
d_call: TRBD1

cdr3_nt: TGTGCCAGCAGTTTATCCGGGCACGGCTACACCTTC
cdr3_aa: CASSLSGHGYTF
v_call: TRBV27
j_call: TRBJ1-2
clone_size: many
d_call: -

cdr3_nt: TGCAGCGTTGACTTCCCCGGTATCACTGAAGCTTTCTTT
cdr3_aa: CSVDFPGITEAFF
v_call: TRBV29-1
j_call: TRBJ1-1
clone_size: -
d_call: -

cdr3_nt: TGCAGTGCTAGTCCCCTCCCGATAGCGGGGGGGTTCTACAACGAGCAGTACTTC
cdr3_aa: CSASPLPIAGGFYNEQYF
v_call: TRBV20-1
j_call: TRBJ2-7
clone_size: few
d_call: TRBD2

cdr3_nt: TGCGCCAGCAGACTCTCTGGGACCGAAATAAATACGCAGTATTTT
cdr3_aa: CASRLSGTEINTQYF
v_call: TRBV4-1
j_call: TRBJ2-3
clone_size: many
d_call: -

cdr3_nt: TGTGCCAGCAGTTCTAGACCGGGACAGACTAATGAAAAACTGTTTTTT
cdr3_aa: CASSSRPGQTNEKLFF
v_call: TRBV12-3/TRBV12-4
j_call: TRBJ1-4
clone_size: few
d_call: TRBD1

cdr3_nt: TGCGCCAGCAGCTTGGAGGGAAACAGGGACTCACCCCTCCACTTT
cdr3_aa: CASSLEGNRDSPLHF
v_call: TRBV5-1
j_call: TRBJ1-6
clone_size: many
d_call: -

cdr3_nt: TGTGCCAGCAGCTTAAACAGTCCAGATACGCAGTATTTT
cdr3_aa: CASSLNSPDTQYF
v_call: TRBV11-2
j_call: TRBJ2-3
clone_size: -
d_call: -

cdr3_nt: TGCAGTGCGACCCGACTAGCGGGGGGACCATCTAGCACAGATACGCAGTATTTT
cdr3_aa: CSATRLAGGPSSTDTQYF
v_call: TRBV20-1
j_call: TRBJ2-3
clone_size: many
d_call: TRBD2

cdr3_nt: TGCAGTGCTAGAGACCGACGGGACTCCTTGCGGAATGAGCAGTTCTTC
cdr3_aa: CSARDRRDSLRNEQFF
v_call: TRBV20-1
j_call: TRBJ2-1
clone_size: once
d_call: -

cdr3_nt: TGCAGCGTAGAGGGGGACAGCTCCTACAATGAGCAGTTCTTC
cdr3_aa: CSVEGDSSYNEQFF
v_call: TRBV29-1
j_call: TRBJ2-1
clone_size: many
d_call: TRBD1

cdr3_nt: TGTGCCTGGCAACAGGGTTACGAGCAGTACTTC
cdr3_aa: CAWQQGYEQYF
v_call: TRBV30
j_call: TRBJ2-7
clone_size: few
d_call: -

cdr3_nt: TGTGCCAGCAGCCAAGTGGGACAGCGGGATGGCTATGGCTACACCTTC
cdr3_aa: CASSQVGQRDGYGYTF
v_call: TRBV3-1
j_call: TRBJ1-2
clone_size: -
d_call: TRBD1

cdr3_nt: TGCAGTGCTAGATTAGCGGGGGCCGAGACCCAGTACTTC
cdr3_aa: CSARLAGAETQYF
v_call: TRBV20-1
j_call: TRBJ2-5
clone_size: many
d_call: TRBD2

cdr3_nt: TGTGCCAGCAGTTTGACCTCCGGCATTGAAGCTTTCTTT
cdr3_aa: CASSLTSGIEAFF
v_call: TRBV12-3/TRBV12-4
j_call: TRBJ1-1
clone_size: -
d_call: -

cdr3_nt: TGCAGTGCTAGAGGTAACCCTCGGGGGGAATCCTACAATGAGCAGTTCTTC
cdr3_aa: CSARGNPRGESYNEQFF
v_call: TRBV20-1
j_call: TRBJ2-1
clone_size: many
d_call: TRBD2

cdr3_nt: TGCAGTGCTATAATGAACACTGAAGCTTTCTTT
cdr3_aa: CSAIMNTEAFF
v_call: TRBV20-1
j_call: TRBJ1-1
clone_size: -
d_call: -

cdr3_nt: TGCAGTGCTAGGCCTAGCGGGTTAAGCTCCTACAATGAGCAGTTCTTC
cdr3_aa: CSARPSGLSSYNEQFF
v_call: TRBV20-1
j_call: TRBJ2-1
clone_size: many
d_call: TRBD2

cdr3_nt: TGTGCCAGCAGCATGACAGGTAGCTCCTACAATGAGCAGTTCTTC
cdr3_aa: CASSMTGSSYNEQFF
v_call: TRBV7-8
j_call: TRBJ2-1
clone_size: many
d_call: -

cdr3_nt: TGCAGCGTGGGAGCAGGGGTGGGTTCACCCCTCCACTTT
cdr3_aa: CSVGAGVGSPLHF
v_call: TRBV29-1
j_call: TRBJ1-6
clone_size: few
d_call: -

cdr3_nt: TGTGCCAGCAGTGGACAGGGTGTCAATCAGCCCCGGCATTTT
cdr3_aa: CASSGQGVNQPRHF
v_call: TRBV6-1
j_call: TRBJ1-5
clone_size: -
d_call: TRBD1